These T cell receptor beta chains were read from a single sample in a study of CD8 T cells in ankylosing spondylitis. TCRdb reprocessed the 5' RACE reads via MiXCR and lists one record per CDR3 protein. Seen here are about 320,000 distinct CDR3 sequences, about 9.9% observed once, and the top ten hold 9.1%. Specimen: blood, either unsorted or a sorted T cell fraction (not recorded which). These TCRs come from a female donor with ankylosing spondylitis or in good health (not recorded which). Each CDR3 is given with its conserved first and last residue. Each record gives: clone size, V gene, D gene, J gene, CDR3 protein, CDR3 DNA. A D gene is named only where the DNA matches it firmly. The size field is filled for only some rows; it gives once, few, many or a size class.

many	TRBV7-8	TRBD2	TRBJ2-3	CASSPTSSSTDTQYF	TGTGCCAGCAGCCCGACTAGCTCTAGCACAGATACGCAGTATTTT
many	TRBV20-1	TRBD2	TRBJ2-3	CSQREGRDTQYF	TGCAGCCAGCGGGAGGGACGGGATACGCAGTATTTT
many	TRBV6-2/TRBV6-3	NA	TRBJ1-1	CASSPQRDTEAFF	TGTGCCAGCAGCCCCCAGCGGGACACTGAAGCTTTCTTT
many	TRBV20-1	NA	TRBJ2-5	CSARGSVGAQETQYF	TGCAGTGCTAGAGGAAGTGTGGGGGCCCAAGAGACCCAGTACTTC
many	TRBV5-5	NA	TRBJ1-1	CASSFSKGTVRMNTEAFF	TGTGCCAGCAGCTTTTCGAAAGGGACGGTCAGAATGAACACTGAAGCTTTCTTT
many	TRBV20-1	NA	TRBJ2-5	CSASGVGFPGLPQETQYF	TGCAGCGCCTCGGGGGTAGGGTTTCCGGGACTCCCCCAAGAGACCCAGTACTTC
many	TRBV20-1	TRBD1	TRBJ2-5	CSASLGDRTETQYF	TGCAGTGCTTCTCTTGGGGACAGGACAGAGACCCAGTACTTC
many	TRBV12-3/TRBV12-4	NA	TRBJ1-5	CASSLGTASNQPQHF	TGTGCCAGCAGTTTGGGGACGGCTAGCAATCAGCCCCAGCATTTT
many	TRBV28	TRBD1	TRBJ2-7	CASGSPGQVYEQYF	TGTGCCAGCGGGTCCCCGGGACAGGTGTACGAGCAGTACTTC
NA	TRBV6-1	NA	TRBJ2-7	CASSRAGTYEQYF	TGTGCCAGCAGTCGTGCAGGGACCTACGAGCAGTACTTC
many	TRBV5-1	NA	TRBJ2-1	CASRSGGPYNEQFF	TGCGCCAGCAGATCCGGGGGACCCTACAATGAGCAGTTCTTC
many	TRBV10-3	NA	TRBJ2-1	CAISESVVAGHEQFF	TGTGCCATCAGTGAGTCGGTGGTAGCAGGCCACGAGCAGTTCTTC
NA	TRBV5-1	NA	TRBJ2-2	CASSRGSGAGELFF	TGCGCCAGCAGCAGGGGATCCGGAGCCGGGGAGCTGTTTTTT
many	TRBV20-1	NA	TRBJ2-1	CSARRGGEDNEQFF	TGCAGTGCTAGACGAGGCGGGGAAGACAATGAGCAGTTCTTC
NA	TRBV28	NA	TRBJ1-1	CASSTGTRPEAFF	TGTGCCAGCAGTACAGGGACGAGGCCTGAAGCTTTCTTT
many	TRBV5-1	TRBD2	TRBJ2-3	CASSAGASGIDTQYF	TGCGCCAGCAGCGCCGGAGCTAGCGGGATTGATACGCAGTATTTT
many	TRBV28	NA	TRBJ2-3	CASSLSRAEADTQYF	TGTGCCAGCAGTTTATCACGGGCAGAAGCGGATACGCAGTATTTT
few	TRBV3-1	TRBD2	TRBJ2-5	CASSPAGGQETQYF	TGTGCCAGCAGCCCCGCGGGGGGCCAAGAGACCCAGTACTTC
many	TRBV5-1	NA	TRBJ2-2	CASSLDGGAGELFF	TGCGCCAGCAGCTTGGATGGTGGTGCCGGGGAGCTGTTTTTT
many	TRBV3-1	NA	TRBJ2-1	CASSWAPGTHNEQFF	TGTGCCAGCAGCTGGGCTCCGGGAACACACAATGAGCAGTTCTTC
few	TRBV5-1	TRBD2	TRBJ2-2	CASSLGTSSSNTGELFF	TGCGCCAGCAGCTTGGGGACTAGCAGCTCGAACACCGGGGAGCTGTTTTTT
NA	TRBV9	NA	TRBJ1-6	CASSSGEGRGSPLHF	TGTGCCAGCAGCTCCGGGGAAGGGAGGGGTTCACCCCTCCACTTT